Below are 5 T cell receptor beta chains sequenced from a single sample in a study of blood T cell repertoires in COVID-19. Assay: immunoSEQ multiplex PCR; the TCRdb copy retains only in-frame clones and omits some. This sample yields 430,000 or so clones, of which more than 70% are seen a single time; about 1.5% belongs to the top ten. Sequencing used PBMCs or T cells enriched from blood (not recorded which). Every receptor here comes from a woman under 30 who had been exposed to COVID-19.

The V gene is TRBV2, the J gene TRBJ1-5; 7 bases map to TRBD1. The V and J ends lost 1 base and 4 bases, in that order; junction bases with no gene match: 7. The CDR3 covers 16 residues. Germline V lookup: CDR1 SNHLY, CDR2 FYNNEI. The CDR3: CASSEGPGRGNQPQHF. As DNA, the CDR3 is TGTGCCAGCAGTGAAGGTCCGGGCAGGGGGAATCAGCCCCAGCATTTT. Supplemented by reference TRBV2 and TRBJ1-5, the full variable domain reads EPEVTQTPSHQVTQMGQEVILRCVPISNHLYFYWYRQILGQKVEFLVSFYNNEISEKSEIFDDQFSVERPDGSNFTLKIRSTKLEDSAMYFCASSEGPGRGNQPQHFGDGTRLSIL.

In this sample, this clone turned up once. The chain employs TRBV19 and TRBJ2-5; D is perhaps TRBD2 (7 bases). The V gene's germline CDR1 is LNHDA and CDR2 SQIVND (reference sequence). Trimming took 3 bases from V and 1 from J, leaving 18 bases between them. The CDR3 runs to 17 residues. The chain's CDR3 is CASSIGIWGGAQETQYF. CDR3 sequence (DNA): TGTGCCAGTAGTATTGGGATTTGGGGGGGGGCCCAAGAGACCCAGTACTTC.

The rearrangement joins TRBV7-2 to TRBJ2-5; 11 positions agree with TRBD2. There are 18 residues in the CDR3. Germline assignment: CDR1 SGHTA and CDR2 FQGNSA. Unmatched junction bases numbered 11, after V lost 1 base and J lost 4 bases. The chain's CDR3 is CASSLGTVAGGPTETQYF. In DNA, the CDR3 is TGTGCCAGCAGCTTAGGGACAGTAGCGGGAGGGCCTACAGAGACCCAGTACTTC.

Only one count was recorded for this clone. This chain joins TRBV11-2 and TRBJ2-7; 10 positions agree with TRBD2. The V gene end was trimmed by 4 bases and the J gene end by 6 bases; junction bases not matched to a gene: 15. Germline V gives CDR1 SGHAT, CDR2 FQNNGV. This CDR3 has 17 residues. Here the CDR3 reads CASSSRGALAGFSEQYF. CDR3 DNA sequence: TGTGCCAGCAGCTCGAGAGGGGCACTAGCGGGATTCTCCGAGCAGTACTTC.

This sequence joins TRBV13 and TRBJ2-7, with D perhaps TRBD2 (6 bases). Germline assignment: CDR1 PRHDT and CDR2 FYEKMQ (reference sequence). V lost 6 bases and J lost 1, with 13 bases in between. This CDR3 is 14 amino acids long. The CDR3 reads CASSPGLESYEQYF. In nucleotides, the CDR3 is TGTGCCAGCAGTCCGGGACTGGAATCCTACGAGCAGTACTTC. Drawing the rest from reference TRBV13 and TRBJ2-7, the complete variable domain is AAGVIQSPRHLIKEKRETATLKCYPIPRHDTVYWYQQGPGQDPQFLISFYEKMQSDKGSIPDRFSAQQFSDYHSELNMSSLELGDSALYFCASSPGLESYEQYFGPGTRLTVT.